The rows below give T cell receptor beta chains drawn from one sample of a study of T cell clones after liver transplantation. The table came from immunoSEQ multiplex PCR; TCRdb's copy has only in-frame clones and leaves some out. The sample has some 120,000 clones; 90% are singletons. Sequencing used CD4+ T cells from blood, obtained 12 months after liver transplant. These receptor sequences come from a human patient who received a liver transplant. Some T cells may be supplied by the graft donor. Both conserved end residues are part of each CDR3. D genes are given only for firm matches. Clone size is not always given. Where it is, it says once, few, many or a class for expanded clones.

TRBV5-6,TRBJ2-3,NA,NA,CASSVKGADTQYF,TGTGCCAGCAGCGTTAAGGGGGCAGATACGCAGTATTTT
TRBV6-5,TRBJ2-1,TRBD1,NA,CASSKDREWYEQFF,TGTGCCAGCTCAAAAGACAGGGAGTGGTATGAGCAGTTCTTC
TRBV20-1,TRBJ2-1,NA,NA,CSARANEQFF,TGCAGTGCCCGGGCCAATGAGCAGTTCTTC
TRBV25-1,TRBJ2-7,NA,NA,CASSEGGRSYEQYF,TGTGCCAGCAGTGAGGGAGGCCGCTCCTACGAGCAGTACTTC
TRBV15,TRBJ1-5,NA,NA,CATSRDRGSNQPQHF,TGTGCCACCAGCAGAGATAGGGGCAGCAATCAGCCCCAGCATTTT
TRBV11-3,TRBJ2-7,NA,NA,CASSLGQGGRKQYF,TGTGCCAGCAGCTTAGGACAGGGAGGAAGGAAGCAGTACTTC
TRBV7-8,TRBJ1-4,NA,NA,CASSLIDAENEKLFF,TGTGCCAGCAGCTTAATCGACGCTGAGAATGAAAAACTGTTTTTT
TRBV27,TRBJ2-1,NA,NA,CASSLFQRTYNEQFF,TGTGCCAGCAGTTTATTTCAGAGAACCTACAATGAGCAGTTCTTC
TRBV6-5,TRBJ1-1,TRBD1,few,CASVRGQANTEAFF,TGTGCCAGTGTGAGGGGGCAGGCCAACACTGAAGCTTTCTTT
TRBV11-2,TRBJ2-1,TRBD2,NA,CASSLDREGLADYNEQFF,TGTGCCAGCAGCTTAGATCGGGAGGGACTAGCGGATTACAATGAGCAGTTCTTC
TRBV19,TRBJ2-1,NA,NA,CASSIDGRDNEQFF,TGTGCCAGTAGTATAGACGGGCGAGACAATGAGCAGTTCTTC
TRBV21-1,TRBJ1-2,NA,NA,CASSKVPEANYGYTF,TGTGCCAGCAGCAAGGTCCCAGAAGCTAACTATGGCTACACCTTC
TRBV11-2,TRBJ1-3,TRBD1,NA,CASSFRQGPDGNTIYF,TGTGCCAGCAGCTTTCGACAGGGTCCTGATGGAAACACCATATATTTT
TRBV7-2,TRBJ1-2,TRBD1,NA,CASSLAGTGFGYGYTF,TGTGCCAGCAGCTTAGCCGGGACAGGGTTTGGATATGGCTACACCTTC
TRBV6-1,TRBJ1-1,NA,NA,CASAGFTEAFF,TGTGCCAGCGCAGGGTTCACTGAAGCTTTCTTT
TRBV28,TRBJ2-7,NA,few,CASGAVRSSYEQYF,TGTGCCAGCGGAGCGGTCCGGAGCTCCTACGAGCAGTACTTC
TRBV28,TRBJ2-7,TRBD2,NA,CASSSPSGTYEQYF,TGTGCCAGCAGTTCACCTAGCGGAACCTACGAGCAGTACTTC
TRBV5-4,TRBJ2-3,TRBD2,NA,CASSPAQREPQDTQYF,TGTGCCAGCAGCCCAGCCCAGCGGGAGCCTCAAGATACGCAGTATTTT
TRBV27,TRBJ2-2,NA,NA,CASSPRAGELFF,TGTGCCAGCAGTCCTCGTGCCGGGGAGCTGTTTTTT
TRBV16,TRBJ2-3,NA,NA,CASTAARLASDTQYF,TGTGCCAGCACCGCAGCCCGGCTAGCTTCAGATACGCAGTATTTT
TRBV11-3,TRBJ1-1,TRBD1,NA,CASSPRTGNTEAFF,TGTGCCAGCAGCCCAAGGACAGGGAACACTGAAGCTTTCTTT
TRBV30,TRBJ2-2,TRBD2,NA,CAWSVLRGAGELFF,TGTGCCTGGAGTGTACTCCGGGGGGCCGGGGAGCTGTTTTTT
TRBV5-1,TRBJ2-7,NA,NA,CASSPDSSYEQYF,TGCGCCAGCAGCCCGGACTCATCCTACGAGCAGTACTTC
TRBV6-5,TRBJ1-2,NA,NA,CASSIQGNYGYTF,TGTGCCAGCAGCATTCAGGGGAACTATGGCTACACCTTC
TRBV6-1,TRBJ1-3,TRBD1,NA,CASSDQGTGAGNTIYF,TGTGCCAGCAGTGACCAGGGCACAGGGGCTGGAAACACCATATATTTT
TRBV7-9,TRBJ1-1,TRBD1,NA,CASSLGRGPTEAFF,TGTGCCAGCAGCTTGGGCAGGGGGCCCACTGAAGCTTTCTTT
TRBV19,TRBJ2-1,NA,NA,CASSNGFRTFYTEQFF,TGTGCCAGTAGTAACGGATTCAGGACCTTTTACACTGAGCAGTTCTTC
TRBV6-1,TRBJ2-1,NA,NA,CASRGPIYNEQFF,TGTGCCAGCAGGGGTCCCATATACAATGAGCAGTTCTTC
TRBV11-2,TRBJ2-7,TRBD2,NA,CASSTQTSASSEQYF,TGTGCCAGCAGCACCCAGACTAGCGCGTCGTCCGAGCAGTACTTC
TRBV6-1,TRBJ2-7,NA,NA,CASTPRNYEQYF,TGTGCCAGCACCCCTCGGAACTACGAGCAGTACTTC
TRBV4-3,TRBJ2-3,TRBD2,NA,CASSRELAEGTDTQYF,TGCGCCAGCAGCCGAGAACTAGCGGAGGGCACAGATACGCAGTATTTT
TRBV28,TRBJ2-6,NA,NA,CASSLSLSGANVLTF,TGTGCCAGCAGTCTCTCTCTCTCTGGGGCCAACGTCCTGACTTTC
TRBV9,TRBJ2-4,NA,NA,CASSVQTSSNIQYF,TGTGCCAGCAGCGTACAGACCTCCTCAAACATTCAGTACTTC
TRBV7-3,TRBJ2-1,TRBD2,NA,CAASGLADHNEQFF,TGTGCCGCATCGGGACTAGCGGATCACAATGAGCAGTTCTTC
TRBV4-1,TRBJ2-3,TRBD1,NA,CASSHPTGQGGIADTQYF,TGCGCCAGCAGCCACCCCACCGGACAGGGCGGTATCGCAGATACGCAGTATTTT
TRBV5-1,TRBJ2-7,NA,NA,CASSRGGGGPYEQYF,TGCGCCAGCAGCAGGGGGGGTGGCGGCCCCTACGAGCAGTACTTC
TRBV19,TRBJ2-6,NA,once,CASSGSGKVGANVLTF,TGTGCCAGTAGTGGATCCGGGAAGGTTGGGGCCAACGTCCTGACTTTC
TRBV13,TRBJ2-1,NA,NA,CASSLILAEYNEQFF,TGTGCCAGCAGCTTAATATTAGCGGAGTACAATGAGCAGTTCTTC
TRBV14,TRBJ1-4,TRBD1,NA,CASSQPGQGTEKLFF,TGTGCCAGCAGCCAACCGGGACAGGGGACTGAAAAACTGTTTTTT
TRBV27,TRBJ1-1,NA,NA,CASSLSTWGTEAFF,TGTGCCAGCAGTTTATCTACTTGGGGCACTGAAGCTTTCTTT
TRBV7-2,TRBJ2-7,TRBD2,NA,CASSWTSSAYEQYF,TGTGCCAGCAGCTGGACTAGTTCCGCCTACGAGCAGTACTTC
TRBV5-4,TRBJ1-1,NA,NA,CASSPAGGGTEAFF,TGTGCCAGCAGCCCCGCCGGGGGGGGCACTGAAGCTTTCTTT
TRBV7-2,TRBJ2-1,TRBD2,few,CASSLEGGRGNEQFF,TGTGCCAGCAGCTTAGAAGGCGGGAGGGGGAATGAGCAGTTCTTC
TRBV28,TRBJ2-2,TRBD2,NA,CATTGGTRDGELFF,TGTGCCACCACGGGGGGGACCCGTGACGGGGAGCTGTTTTTT
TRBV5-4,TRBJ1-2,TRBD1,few,CASSSPGQGPTSKGYTF,TGTGCCAGCAGCTCTCCGGGACAGGGGCCCACCTCAAAGGGCTACACCTTC
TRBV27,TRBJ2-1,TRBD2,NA,CASSTTPTSGEQFF,TGTGCCAGCAGTACCACCCCTACTAGCGGCGAGCAGTTCTTC
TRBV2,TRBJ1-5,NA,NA,CASSESRENQPQHF,TGTGCCAGCAGTGAAAGTAGGGAAAATCAGCCCCAGCATTTT
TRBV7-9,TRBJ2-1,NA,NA,CASSTTAVEQFF,TGTGCCAGCAGCACTACGGCGGTTGAGCAGTTCTTC
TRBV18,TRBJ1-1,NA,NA,CASSLNIQQAIMNTEAFF,TGTGCCAGCTCACTAAATATTCAACAGGCGATCATGAACACTGAAGCTTTCTTT
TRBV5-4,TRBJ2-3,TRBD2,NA,CASSSSGRATDTQYF,TGTGCCAGCAGTTCTAGCGGGAGGGCCACAGATACGCAGTATTTT
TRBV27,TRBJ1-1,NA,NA,CASNPRGPRVKAFF,TGTGCCAGCAACCCTCGGGGCCCTCGGGTGAAAGCTTTCTTT
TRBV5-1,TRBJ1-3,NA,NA,CASSLLDLSSGNTIYF,TGCGCCAGCAGCTTGTTGGATTTAAGCTCTGGAAACACCATATATTTT